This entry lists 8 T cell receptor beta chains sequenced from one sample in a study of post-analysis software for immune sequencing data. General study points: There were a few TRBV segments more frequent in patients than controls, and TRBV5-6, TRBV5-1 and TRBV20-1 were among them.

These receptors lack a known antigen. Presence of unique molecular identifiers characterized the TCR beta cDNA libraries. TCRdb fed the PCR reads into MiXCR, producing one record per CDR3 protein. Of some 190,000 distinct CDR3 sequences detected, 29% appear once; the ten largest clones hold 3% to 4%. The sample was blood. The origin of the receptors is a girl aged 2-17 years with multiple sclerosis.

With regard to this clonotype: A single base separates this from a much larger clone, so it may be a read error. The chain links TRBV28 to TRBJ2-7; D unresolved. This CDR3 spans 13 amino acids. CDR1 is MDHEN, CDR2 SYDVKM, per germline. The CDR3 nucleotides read TGTGCCAACAGTGGGTCCTTATCCTACGAGCAGTACTTC. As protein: CANSGSLSYEQYF. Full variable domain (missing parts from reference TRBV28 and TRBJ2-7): DVKVTQSSRYLVKRTGEKVFLECVQDMDHENMFWYRQDPGLGLRLIYFSYDVKMKEKGDIPEGYSVSREKKERFSLILESASTNQTSMYLCANSGSLSYEQYFGPGTRLTVT.

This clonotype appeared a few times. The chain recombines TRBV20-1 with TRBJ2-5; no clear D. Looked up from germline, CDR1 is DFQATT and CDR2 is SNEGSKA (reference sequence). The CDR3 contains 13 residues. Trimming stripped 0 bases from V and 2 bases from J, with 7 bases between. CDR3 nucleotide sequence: TGCAGTGCTAGAGATGAAAGACAAGAGACCCAGTACTTC. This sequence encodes CSARDERQETQYF.

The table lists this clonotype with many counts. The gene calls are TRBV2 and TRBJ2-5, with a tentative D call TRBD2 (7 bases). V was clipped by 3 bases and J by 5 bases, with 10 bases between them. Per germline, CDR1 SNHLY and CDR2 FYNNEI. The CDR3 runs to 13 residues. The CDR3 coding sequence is TGTGCCAGCAGTGACGGGGGGCTGGAGACCCAGTACTTC. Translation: CASSDGGLETQYF.

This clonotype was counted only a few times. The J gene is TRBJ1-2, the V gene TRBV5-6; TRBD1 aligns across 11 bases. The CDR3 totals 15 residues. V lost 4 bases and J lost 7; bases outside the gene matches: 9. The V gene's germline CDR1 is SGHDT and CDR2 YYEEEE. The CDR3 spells CASSRGQGALLGYTF. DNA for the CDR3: TGTGCCAGCAGCCGAGGACAGGGGGCGTTACTTGGCTACACCTTC.

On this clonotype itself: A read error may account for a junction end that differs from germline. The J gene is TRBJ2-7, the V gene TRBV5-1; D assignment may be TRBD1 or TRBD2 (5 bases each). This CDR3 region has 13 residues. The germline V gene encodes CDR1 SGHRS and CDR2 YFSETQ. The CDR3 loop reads CASSLGGTYERYF. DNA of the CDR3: TGCGCCAGCAGCTTGGGAGGGACCTACGAGCGGTACTTC. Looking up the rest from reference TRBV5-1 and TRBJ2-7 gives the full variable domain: KAGVTQTPRYLIKTRGQQVTLSCSPISGHRSVSWYQQTPGQGLQFLFEYFSETQRNKGNFPGRFSGRQFSNSRSEMNVSTLELGDSALYLCASSLGGTYERYFGPGTRLTVT.

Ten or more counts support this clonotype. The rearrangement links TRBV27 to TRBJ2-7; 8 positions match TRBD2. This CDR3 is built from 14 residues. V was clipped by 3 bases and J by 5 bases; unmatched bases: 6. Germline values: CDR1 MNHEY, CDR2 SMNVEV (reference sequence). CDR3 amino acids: CASSFVGRVNEQYF. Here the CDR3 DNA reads TGTGCCAGCAGTTTTGTCGGGAGGGTCAACGAGCAGTACTTC.

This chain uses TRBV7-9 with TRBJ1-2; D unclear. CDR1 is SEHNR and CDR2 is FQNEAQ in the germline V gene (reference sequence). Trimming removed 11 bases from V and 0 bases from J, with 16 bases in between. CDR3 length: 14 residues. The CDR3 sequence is CAGTGALANYGYTF. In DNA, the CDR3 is TGTGCCGGTACGGGCGCCCTAGCTAACTATGGCTACACCTTC.

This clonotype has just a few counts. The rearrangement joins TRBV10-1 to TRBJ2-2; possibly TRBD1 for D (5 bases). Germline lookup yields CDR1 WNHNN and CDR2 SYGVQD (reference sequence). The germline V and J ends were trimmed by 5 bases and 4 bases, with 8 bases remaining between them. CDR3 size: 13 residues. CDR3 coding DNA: TGCGCCAGCAGTCGGACACCCACCGGGGAGCTGTTTTTT. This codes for CASSRTPTGELFF.